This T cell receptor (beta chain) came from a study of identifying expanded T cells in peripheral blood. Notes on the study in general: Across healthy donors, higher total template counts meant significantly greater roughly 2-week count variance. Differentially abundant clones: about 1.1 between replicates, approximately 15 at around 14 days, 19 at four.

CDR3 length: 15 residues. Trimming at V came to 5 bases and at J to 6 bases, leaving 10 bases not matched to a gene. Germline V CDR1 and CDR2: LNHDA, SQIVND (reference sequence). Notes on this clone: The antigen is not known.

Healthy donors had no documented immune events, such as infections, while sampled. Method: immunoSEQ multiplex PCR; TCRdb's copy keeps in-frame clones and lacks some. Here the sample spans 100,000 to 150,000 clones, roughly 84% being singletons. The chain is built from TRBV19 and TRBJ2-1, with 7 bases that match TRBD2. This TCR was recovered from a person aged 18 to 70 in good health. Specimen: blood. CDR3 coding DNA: TGTGCCAGTAGTCTTGGACTAGGGATCTCCAATGAGCAGTTCTTC. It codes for CASSLGLGISNEQFF. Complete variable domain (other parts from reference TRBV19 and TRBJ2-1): DGGITQSPKYLFRKEGQNVTLSCEQNLNHDAMYWYRQDPGQGLRLIYYSQIVNDFQKGDIAEGYSVSREKKESFPLTVTSAQKNPTAFYLCASSLGLGISNEQFFGPGTRLTVL.